This T cell receptor (beta chain) was identified in a study of blood T cell repertoires in COVID-19. About the research overall: Sites across the United States, Italy and Spain contributed samples from acute and convalescent COVID-19.

Clones were read by immunoSEQ multiplex PCR, and TCRdb kept only the in-frame ones, dropping some. The table records roughly 150,000 clones, around 84% of them present only once. Participant ages covered roughly 18 to 90 years across approximately 25 US areas. Assignment of participants to cohorts was predicated upon participant-reported clinical history. Cohort 3 donors counted as recovered after two negative PCRs, clearance, or resolved symptoms. Germline V CDR1 and CDR2: LGHDT, YNNKEL (reference sequence). Germline trimming cut 3 bases from V and 4 bases from J; bases unmatched to any gene: 3. The CDR3 sequence is 14 residues long. As to this clone: The identical CDR3 is also encoded by other nucleotide sequences in the sample.

This chain links TRBV3-1 (or the pseudogene TRBV3-2) with TRBJ1-2; 9 nucleotides align to TRBD1. Material: PBMCs or T cells enriched from blood (not recorded which). The TCR comes from a man aged 35 to 55 who had recovered from COVID-19. CDR3 loop: CASSQGTGPYGYTF. The CDR3 DNA reads TGTGCCAGCAGCCAGGGGACAGGGCCCTATGGCTACACCTTC.